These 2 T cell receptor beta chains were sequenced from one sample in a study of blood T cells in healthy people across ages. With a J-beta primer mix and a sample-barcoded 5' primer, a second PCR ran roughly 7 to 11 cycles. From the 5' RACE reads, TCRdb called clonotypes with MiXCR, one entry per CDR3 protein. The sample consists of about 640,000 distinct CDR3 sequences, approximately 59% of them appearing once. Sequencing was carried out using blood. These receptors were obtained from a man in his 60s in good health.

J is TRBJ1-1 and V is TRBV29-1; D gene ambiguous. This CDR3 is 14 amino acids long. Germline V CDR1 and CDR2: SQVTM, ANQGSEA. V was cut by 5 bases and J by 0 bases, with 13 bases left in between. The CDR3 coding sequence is TGCAGCGTTCGACCGGCAGTCATGAACACTGAAGCTTTCTTT. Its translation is CSVRPAVMNTEAFF.

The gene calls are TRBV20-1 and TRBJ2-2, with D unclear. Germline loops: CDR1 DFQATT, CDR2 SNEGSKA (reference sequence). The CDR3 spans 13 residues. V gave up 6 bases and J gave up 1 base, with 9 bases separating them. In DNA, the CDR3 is TGCAGTGCAAGCGCAGGGAACACCGGGGAGCTGTTTTTT. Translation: CSASAGNTGELFF.